This TCR beta chain was captured by sequencing in a study of neurological immune-mediated disorders. The CDR3 is 13 residues long. Germline loops: CDR1 MDHEN, CDR2 SYDVKM. V lost 3 bases, J lost 3 bases, and 5 bases lay in between. There are many counts of this clonotype. What it binds is unknown. General study results and limits: TCR clonal expansion peaked in HTLV-1-associated myelopathy patients and was lowest in multiple sclerosis patients.

As for time point: longitudinal time-point 2. 2 million unsorted PBMCs were stored in RNAlater at -80 °C before RNA extraction. The cDNA was synthesized by 5'RACE incorporating 10-nucleotide random UMIs. Every sequencing run drew on 15-18 subjects and yielded over 170 million TCR-beta sequences. TCRdb itself ran the 5' RACE reads through MiXCR, one entry per CDR3 protein. The sample carries about 60,000 distinct CDR3 sequences, roughly 10% recorded once. The source of this sequence is a young man in good health. The sequencing input was PBMCs. The gene calls are TRBV28 and TRBJ2-2, with D uncertain. CDR3 region: CASSLWHTGELFF. The DNA for the CDR3 is TGTGCCAGCAGTTTGTGGCACACCGGGGAGCTGTTTTTT. Using reference TRBV28 and TRBJ2-2 for the parts outside the CDR3, the full variable domain is DVKVTQSSRYLVKRTGEKVFLECVQDMDHENMFWYRQDPGLGLRLIYFSYDVKMKEKGDIPEGYSVSREKKERFSLILESASTNQTSMYLCASSLWHTGELFFGEGSRLTVL.